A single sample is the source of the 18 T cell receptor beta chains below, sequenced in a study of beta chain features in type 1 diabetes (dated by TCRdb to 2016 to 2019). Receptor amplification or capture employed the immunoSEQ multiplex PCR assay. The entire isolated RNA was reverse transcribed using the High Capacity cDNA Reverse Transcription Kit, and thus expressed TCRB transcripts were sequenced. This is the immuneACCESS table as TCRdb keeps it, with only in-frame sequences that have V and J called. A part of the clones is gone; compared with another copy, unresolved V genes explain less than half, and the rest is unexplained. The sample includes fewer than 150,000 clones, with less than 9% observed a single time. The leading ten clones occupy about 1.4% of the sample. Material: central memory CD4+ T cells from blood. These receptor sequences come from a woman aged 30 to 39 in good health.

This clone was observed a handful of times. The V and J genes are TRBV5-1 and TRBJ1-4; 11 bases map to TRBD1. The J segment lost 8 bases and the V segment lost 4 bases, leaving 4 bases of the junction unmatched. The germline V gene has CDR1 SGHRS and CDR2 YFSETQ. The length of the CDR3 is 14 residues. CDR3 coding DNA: TGCGCCAGCAGCCCGGGACAGGGGGAAGAAAAACTGTTTTTT. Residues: CASSPGQGEEKLFF.

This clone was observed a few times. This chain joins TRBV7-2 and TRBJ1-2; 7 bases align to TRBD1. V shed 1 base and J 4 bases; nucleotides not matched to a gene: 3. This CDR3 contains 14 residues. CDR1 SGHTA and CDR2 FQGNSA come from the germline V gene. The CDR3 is CASSLGGQRYGYTF. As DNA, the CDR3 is TGTGCCAGCAGCTTAGGGGGACAGCGCTATGGCTACACCTTC.

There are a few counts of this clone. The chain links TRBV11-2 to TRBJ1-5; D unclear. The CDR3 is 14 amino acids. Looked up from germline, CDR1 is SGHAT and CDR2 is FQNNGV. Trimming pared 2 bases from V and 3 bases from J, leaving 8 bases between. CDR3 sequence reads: CASSLNEVNQPQHF. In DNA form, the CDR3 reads TGTGCCAGCAGCTTAAACGAGGTCAATCAGCCCCAGCATTTT.

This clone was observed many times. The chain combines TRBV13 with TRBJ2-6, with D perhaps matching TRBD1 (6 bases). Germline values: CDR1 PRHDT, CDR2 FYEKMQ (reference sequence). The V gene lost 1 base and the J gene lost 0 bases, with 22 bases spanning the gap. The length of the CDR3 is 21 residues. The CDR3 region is CASSLDALGHELSSGANVLTF. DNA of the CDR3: TGTGCCAGCAGCTTAGACGCTCTGGGACACGAACTCAGCTCTGGGGCCAACGTCCTGACTTTC.

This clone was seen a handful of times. Written as DNA, the CDR3 is TGTGCCAGCAGCTCCACGTCACAGGGAGCGCCCCAGCATTTT. It specifies CASSSTSQGAPQHF. J is TRBJ1-5 and V is TRBV7-2, with D possibly matching TRBD1 (6 bases). Germline V gene data show CDR1 as SGHTA and CDR2 as FQGNSA. The CDR3 spans 14 residues. Trimming stripped 4 bases from V and 9 bases from J, with 16 bases between.

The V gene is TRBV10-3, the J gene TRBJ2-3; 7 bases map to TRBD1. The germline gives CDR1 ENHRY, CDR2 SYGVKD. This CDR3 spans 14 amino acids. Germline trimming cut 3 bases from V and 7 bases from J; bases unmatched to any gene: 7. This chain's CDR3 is CAISEPAGGNTQYF. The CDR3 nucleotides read TGTGCCATCAGTGAACCGGCAGGGGGAAATACGCAGTATTTT.

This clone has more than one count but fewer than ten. The CDR3 nucleotides are TGTGCCAGCAGCTTAGGTCGCAGTCACTCTGGGGCCAACGTCCTGACTTTC. It is translated as CASSLGRSHSGANVLTF. The rearrangement joins TRBV7-2 to TRBJ2-6; D is ambiguous. The CDR3 is 17 residues long. The germline V gene encodes CDR1 SGHTA and CDR2 FQGNSA. Trimming took off 1 base at V and 0 bases at J, with 10 bases between the two ends.

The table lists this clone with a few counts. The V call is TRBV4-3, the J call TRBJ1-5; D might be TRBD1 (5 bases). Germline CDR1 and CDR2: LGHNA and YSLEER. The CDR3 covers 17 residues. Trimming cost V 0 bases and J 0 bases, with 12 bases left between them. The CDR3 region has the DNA TGCGCCAGCAGCCAAGATATAAGGGGCTATAGCAATCAGCCCCAGCATTTT. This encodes CASSQDIRGYSNQPQHF.

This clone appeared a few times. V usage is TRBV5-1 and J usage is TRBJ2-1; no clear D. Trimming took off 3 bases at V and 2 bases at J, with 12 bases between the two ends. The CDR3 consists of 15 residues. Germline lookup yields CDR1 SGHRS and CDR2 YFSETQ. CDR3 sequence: CASSSTFSTYNEQFF. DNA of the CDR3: TGCGCCAGCAGCTCAACTTTTTCCACCTACAATGAGCAGTTCTTC.

The CDR3 coding sequence is TGTGCCAGCAGCTTGACAGGGTTTAGCACAGATACGCAGTATTTT. Translating gives CASSLTGFSTDTQYF. The V and J genes are TRBV27 and TRBJ2-3, with 7 bases fitting TRBD1. This CDR3 has 15 amino acids. Germline V gives CDR1 MNHEY, CDR2 SMNVEV (reference sequence). V was clipped by 6 bases and J by 0 bases; unmatched bases: 6.

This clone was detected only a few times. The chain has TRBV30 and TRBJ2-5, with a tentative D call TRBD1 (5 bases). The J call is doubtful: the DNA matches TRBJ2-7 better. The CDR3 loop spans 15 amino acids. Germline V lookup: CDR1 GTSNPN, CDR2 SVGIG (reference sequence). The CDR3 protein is CAWSVDRQNRYEQYF. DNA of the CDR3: TGTGCCTGGAGTGTCGACCGACAGAACCGCTACGAGCAGTACTTC.

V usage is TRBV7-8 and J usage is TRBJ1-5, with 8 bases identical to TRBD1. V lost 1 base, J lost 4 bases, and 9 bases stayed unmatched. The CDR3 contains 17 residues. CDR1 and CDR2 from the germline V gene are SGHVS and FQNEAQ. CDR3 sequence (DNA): TGTGCCAGCAGCTTAGGAGGGGGGACAGGTGGGAATCAGCCCCAGCATTTT. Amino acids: CASSLGGGTGGNQPQHF.

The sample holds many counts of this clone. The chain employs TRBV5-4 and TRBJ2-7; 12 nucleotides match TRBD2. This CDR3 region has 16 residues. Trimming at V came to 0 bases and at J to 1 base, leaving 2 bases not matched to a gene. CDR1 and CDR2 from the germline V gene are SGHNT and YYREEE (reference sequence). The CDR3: CASSLGLAGGSYEQYF. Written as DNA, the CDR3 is TGTGCCAGCAGCTTGGGGCTAGCGGGAGGGTCCTACGAGCAGTACTTC.

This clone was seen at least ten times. CDR3 in amino acids: CSVAGQGLYEQYF. The DNA for the CDR3 is TGCAGCGTGGCGGGACAGGGCCTCTACGAGCAGTACTTC. This chain connects TRBV29-1 to TRBJ2-7; 9 bases agree with TRBD1. Looked up from germline, CDR1 is SQVTM and CDR2 is ANQGSEA. V was clipped by 6 bases and J by 3 bases; unmatched bases: 6. This CDR3 contains 13 residues.

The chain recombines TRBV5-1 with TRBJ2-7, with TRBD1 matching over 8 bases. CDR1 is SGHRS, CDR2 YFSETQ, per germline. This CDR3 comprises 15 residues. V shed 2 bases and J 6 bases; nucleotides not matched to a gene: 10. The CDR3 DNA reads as TGCGCCAGCAGCTTCTCCAGGGGGCCTCGTTTCGAGCAGTACTTC. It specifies CASSFSRGPRFEQYF.

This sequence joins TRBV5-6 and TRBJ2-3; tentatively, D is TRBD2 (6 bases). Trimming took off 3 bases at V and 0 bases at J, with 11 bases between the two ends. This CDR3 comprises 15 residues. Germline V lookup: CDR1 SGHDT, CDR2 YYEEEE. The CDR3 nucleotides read TGTGCCAGCAGCTACGGAGGGCCTAGCACAGATACGCAGTATTTT. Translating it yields CASSYGGPSTDTQYF.

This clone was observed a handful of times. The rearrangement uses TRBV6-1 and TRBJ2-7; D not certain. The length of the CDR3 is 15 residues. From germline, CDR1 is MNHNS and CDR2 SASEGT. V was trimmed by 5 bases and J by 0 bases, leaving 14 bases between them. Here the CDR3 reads CASSSQGGSSYEQYF. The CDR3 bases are TGTGCCAGCAGTAGTCAAGGCGGTTCCTCCTACGAGCAGTACTTC.

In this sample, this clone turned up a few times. DNA for the CDR3: TGCAGCGTTGTGGAGAACGCCTACAATGAGCAGTTCTTC. Translating it yields CSVVENAYNEQFF. The chain uses TRBV29-1 and TRBJ2-1; D gene ambiguous. Trimming cost V 4 bases and J 2 bases, with 9 bases left between them. The CDR3 sequence is 13 residues long. Germline V lookup: CDR1 SQVTM, CDR2 ANQGSEA.